The clone carrying this T cell receptor beta chain is medium-sized. Its antigen remains unknown. The data were taken from a study of neoadjuvant nivolumab and ipilimumab in lung cancer. Findings and limits, study-wide: Compared with tumor-adjacent uninvolved lung, resected tumors showed greater richness and clonality.

Produced via immunoSEQ multiplex PCR; TCRdb's table is partial and in-frame only. The sample has approximately 21,000 clones, about four fifths seen once. The length of the CDR3 is 15 residues. Germline V gives CDR1 MGHRA, CDR2 YSYEKL. Trimming at V came to 6 bases and at J to 4 bases, leaving 8 bases not matched to a gene. This specimen was peripheral blood, taken before neoadjuvant nivolumab, alone or with ipilimumab. The origin of this receptor is an adult with non-small cell lung cancer. J is TRBJ1-4 and V is TRBV4-1; 7 bases are shared with TRBD1. This CDR3 is CASSREGQVNEKLFF. The CDR3 nucleotides are TGCGCCAGCAGTCGAGAAGGACAGGTTAATGAAAAACTGTTTTTT.